Sequencing of this T cell receptor beta chain was carried out in a study of early T cells in non-severe SARS-CoV-2 infection. The overall study: Sequencing targeted bulk RNA from unsorted whole blood, leaving chains unpaired.

This clonotype was observed many times. Germline V gives CDR1 SEHNR, CDR2 FQNEAQ (reference sequence). The CDR3 covers 13 residues. V was clipped by 0 bases and J by 12 bases; unmatched bases: 5. Via MiXCR, TCRdb re-called the 5' RACE reads, giving one row per CDR3 protein. In the table there are some 21,000 distinct CDR3 sequences, less than 5.5% of which are singletons. Sequenced input: whole blood. The gene calls are TRBV7-9 and TRBJ2-4; 7 bases line up with TRBD1. The origin of this receptor is an adult who was a healthcare worker with PCR-confirmed SARS-CoV-2 infection or an uninfected control (not recorded which). This chain's CDR3 is CASSLAGQSTQYF. CDR3 DNA: TGTGCCAGCAGCTTAGCGGGACAGTCCACTCAGTACTTC.